This T cell receptor beta chain originates from a study of control samples from healthy donors and cancer patients. Only one count was recorded for this clone. Only in-frame clones appear in the TCRdb table, and some are missing; sequencing was by immunoSEQ multiplex PCR. The data hold fewer than 85,000 clones, with about 92% observed a single time. V was clipped by 5 bases and J by 1 base, with 11 bases between them. This CDR3 is built from 14 residues. Germline V gives CDR1 SQVTM, CDR2 ANQGSEA. The source material was blood. The TCR originated in a woman aged 55-75 years in good health. This chain links TRBV29-1 with TRBJ1-4, with D perhaps TRBD1 (6 bases). The CDR3 here is CSVSGTLTNEKLFF. CDR3 bases: TGCAGCGTTTCCGGGACACTAACTAATGAAAAACTGTTTTTT.